These 5 T cell receptor beta chains came from one sample sequenced in a study of technical replicates of blood from several donors. The method was immunoSEQ multiplex PCR; TCRdb's version includes in-frame clones alone and lacks a portion of them. The sample holds some 70,000 clones, 95% to 97% seen once. The sequenced sample consisted of T cells isolated from PBMCs. These receptors all stem from a human donor in good health.

This clone was detected only once. This chain links TRBV4-1 with TRBJ2-7, with 7 nucleotides matching TRBD2. After removal of 1 base from V and 3 bases from J, the junction contained 9 bases not matched to a gene. The CDR3 is 16 amino acids. The germline V gene has CDR1 MGHRA and CDR2 YSYEKL. CDR3 sequence (DNA): TGCGCCAGCAGCCAAGCTCCGCGGGAGACCATCTACGAGCAGTACTTC. It yields the protein CASSQAPRETIYEQYF.

The chain employs TRBV7-9 and TRBJ2-7; D ambiguous. Germline V gene lookup returns CDR1 SEHNR and CDR2 FQNEAQ (reference sequence). Trimming took 2 bases from V and 3 from J, leaving 2 bases between them. This CDR3 contains 11 residues. Here the CDR3 reads CASSLYYEQYF. The CDR3 DNA sequence: TGTGCCAGCAGCTTATACTACGAGCAGTACTTC.

The chain links TRBV28 to TRBJ1-5, with D unclear. This CDR3 contains 16 residues. CDR1 and CDR2 from the germline V gene are MDHEN and SYDVKM. V was pared by 6 bases and J by 0 bases, with 15 bases between. For the CDR3, the DNA is TGTGCCAGCAGAACCCTCGACTTTTATAGCAATCAGCCCCAGCATTTT. Its protein product is CASRTLDFYSNQPQHF.

The chain carries TRBV7-9 and TRBJ2-5, with 14 positions matching TRBD2. The CDR3 totals 16 residues. From germline, CDR1 is SEHNR and CDR2 FQNEAQ (reference sequence). With 5 bases clipped from V and 4 bases from J, the junction kept 6 bases outside the gene matches. The CDR3, as DNA: TGTGCCAGCAGCGAGGGACTAGCGGGAGAGGCAGAGACCCAGTACTTC. Translated: CASSEGLAGEAETQYF. The complete variable domain, with remaining parts taken from reference TRBV7-9 and TRBJ2-5, reads DTGVSQNPRHKITKRGQNVTFRCDPISEHNRLYWYRQTLGQGPEFLTYFQNEAQLEKSRLLSDRFSAERPKGSFSTLEIQRTEQGDSAMYLCASSEGLAGEAETQYFGPGTRLLVL.

The chain is built from TRBV6-5 and TRBJ2-7; D is possibly TRBD1 (5 bases). The V gene lost 6 bases and the J gene lost 2 bases, with 11 bases spanning the gap. From germline, CDR1 is MNHEY and CDR2 SVGAGI. The CDR3 contains 13 residues. CDR3 protein: CASSRDRTYEQYF. The CDR3 nucleotides are TGTGCCAGCAGCAGGGATCGGACCTACGAGCAGTACTTC.